The rows below give T cell receptor beta chains drawn from one sample of a study of a mutant IDH1 vaccine in newly diagnosed glioma. Profiling relied on immunoSEQ multiplex PCR, and the TCRdb table lists in-frame clones only, not all of them. The profile shows about 65,000 clones, about 85% of them singletons. Antigen specificity for these receptors is unknown. The sequences come from PBMCs, collected from a glioma patient whose treatment included an IDH1 peptide vaccine. The receptors originated from a man aged 25-45 years with glioma. Each CDR3 is given with its conserved first and last residue. D genes are given only for firm matches. Expanded clones are given a class, and other clones once, few, many or no size at all.

V	length	size	J	D	DNA	CDR3
TRBV6-5	15	-	TRBJ1-2	-	TGTGCCAGCAGTACCGGACAACCTTCTGGCTATGGCTACACCTTC	CASSTGQPSGYGYTF
TRBV28	14	-	TRBJ1-5	-	TGTGCCAGCAGGACCACGGGTTTCAATCAGCCCCAGCATTTT	CASRTTGFNQPQHF
TRBV6-6	13	-	TRBJ1-2	-	TGTGCCAGCAGTACTCATGGGGGGGGTGGCTACACCTTC	CASSTHGGGGYTF
TRBV10-3	15	-	TRBJ1-3	-	TGTGCCAGCAGTCCGACACTCGGCTCTGGAAACACCATATATTTT	CASSPTLGSGNTIYF
TRBV11-2	13	-	TRBJ1-2	-	TGTGCCAGCAGCTTTCACAGTGACTATGGCTACACCTTC	CASSFHSDYGYTF
TRBV19	11	-	TRBJ1-5	-	TGTGCCAGTAGTTTAGGGGGGAGCCAGCATTTT	CASSLGGSQHF
TRBV29-1	12	once	TRBJ1-2	-	TGCAGCCTTGATGAGGGTCCGGGTGGCTACACCTTC	CSLDEGPGGYTF
TRBV5-1	15	-	TRBJ1-1	TRBD1	TGCGCCAGCAGCGCAGGACAGGGGACGAACACTGAAGCTTTCTTT	CASSAGQGTNTEAFF
TRBV6-5	15	-	TRBJ2-3	-	TGTGCCAGCAGTTGGCGTCCCGGGACCTTTGATACGCAGTATTTT	CASSWRPGTFDTQYF
TRBV6-5	13	-	TRBJ1-4	TRBD1	TGTGCCACACAGGGGGGCGCTAATGAAAAACTGTTTTTT	CATQGGANEKLFF
TRBV7-9	16	-	TRBJ2-1	TRBD1	TGTGCCAGCAGCTTAGGGGGACAGGGGTTCTACAATGAGCAGTTCTTC	CASSLGGQGFYNEQFF
TRBV7-6	13	-	TRBJ2-2	-	TGTGCCAGCAGCTTATGGGATCCCGGGGAGCTGTTTTTT	CASSLWDPGELFF